This T cell receptor beta chain was profiled in a study of shared clonotypes between healthy human individuals. The protocol was immunoSEQ multiplex PCR, while the TCRdb copy is restricted to in-frame clones and leaves out a portion. The table lists about 1 million clones, approximately 70% of them singletons, with approximately 1.5% in the top ten. Per germline, CDR1 LGHNA and CDR2 YSLEER. This CDR3 region has 13 residues. V gave up 4 bases and J gave up 5 bases; unmatched junction bases: 3. The chain carries TRBV4-3 and TRBJ2-5; 8 nucleotides line up with TRBD1. The source is a man between 18 and 29 years old in good health. The sequencing input was memory CD4+ T cells sorted from blood. Sample subset: CD45RA-negative fraction. CDR3 in DNA: TGCGCCAGCAGCCGGAACAGGGGGGAGACCCAGTACTTC. This encodes CASSRNRGETQYF.